Below, one TCR beta chain is given with its context. One end of the junction does not line up with germline, which may come from a read error. The CDR3 spans 13 residues. The germline V gene has CDR1 SGHVS and CDR2 FQNEAQ. For recovered donors of Cohort 3, there were two negative PCRs, clearance, or symptom resolution. Here immunoSEQ multiplex PCR was the method, and the copy in TCRdb shows in-frame clones only, minus some. The sample has under 200,000 clones; approximately 86% are singletons. This sample is part of a study of blood T cell repertoires in COVID-19. Study background: The study drew acute and convalescent COVID-19 samples from the United States, Italy and Spain. Sources were T cells, B-cell-depleted T cells, or PBMCs; the material itself was cDNA or gDNA.

This sequence was found in a man between 60 and 75 years old who had recovered from COVID-19. The chain joins TRBV7-8 to TRBJ1-1; no reliable D call. Source material: PBMCs or T cells enriched from blood (not recorded which). The CDR3 protein is CVSSRRANTEAFF. The DNA for the CDR3 is TGTGTCAGCAGCCGGAGGGCCAACACTGAAGCTTTCTTT.